The 19 T cell receptor beta chains below were found in one sample sequenced in a study of blood T cell repertoires in COVID-19 (dated by TCRdb to 2019 to 2021). Library preparation used the immunoSEQ multiplex PCR assay. Drawn from immuneACCESS, this table holds only the in-frame rearrangements with V and J called that TCRdb kept. Clones are partly lost; checked studies trace under half to an unresolved V gene and leave the rest unexplained. Present in this sample are roughly 120,000 clones, roughly 82% of which were seen just once. About 5.4% of the sample belongs to the ten largest clones. The sequenced material came from peripheral blood. These receptors all come from a human donor in a cohort sampled during active COVID-19.

The CDR3 loop reads CAIGLAGSLSSYNEQFF. The CDR3 DNA sequence: TGTGCCATCGGACTAGCGGGATCGTTGAGCTCCTACAATGAGCAGTTCTTC. The chain links TRBV10-3 to TRBJ2-1; 12 bases line up with TRBD2. CDR3 length equals 17 residues. Germline V lookup: CDR1 ENHRY, CDR2 SYGVKD. J was trimmed by 0 bases and V by 8 bases; bases with no gene match: 8.

The gene calls are TRBV6-5 and TRBJ2-7, with D possibly being TRBD2 (5 bases). Germline-derived CDR1 and CDR2 are MNHEY and SVGAGI. V was cut by 5 bases and J by 2 bases, with 13 bases left in between. The CDR3 covers 14 residues. This CDR3 is CASSTGLGAYEQYF. As DNA, the CDR3 is TGTGCCAGCAGTACGGGTCTCGGGGCCTACGAGCAGTACTTC.

This clone was counted a single time. This rearrangement joins TRBV11-2 to TRBJ2-1; 12 nucleotides match TRBD1. V was pared by 6 bases and J by 5 bases, with 5 bases of the junction left unmatched. In germline, CDR1 is SGHAT, CDR2 FQNNGV. This CDR3 spans 15 amino acids. The CDR3 protein is CASRRDRGRNNEQFF. The CDR3 DNA reads TGTGCCAGCAGACGGGACAGGGGGCGAAACAATGAGCAGTTCTTC.

The rearrangement links TRBV14 to TRBJ2-5; D is uncertain. The CDR3 runs 15 residues. V lost 0 bases to trimming and J lost 3 bases, with 11 bases between them. The germline gives CDR1 SGHDN, CDR2 FVKESK. The CDR3 DNA is TGTGCCAGCAGCCAAGATCTAAGAGTAAAAGAGACCCAGTACTTC. Amino acid sequence: CASSQDLRVKETQYF. Full variable domain (rest looked up from reference TRBV14 and TRBJ2-5): EAGVTQFPSHSVIEKGQTVTLRCDPISGHDNLYWYRRVMGKEIKFLLHFVKESKQDESGMPNNRFLAERTGGTYSTLKVQPAELEDSGVYFCASSQDLRVKETQYFGPGTRLLVL.

This clone has ten or more counts. V usage is TRBV5-1 and J usage is TRBJ2-3; D remains ambiguous. CDR1 is SGHRS and CDR2 is YFSETQ in the germline V gene. The germline V and J ends were trimmed by 0 bases and 2 bases, with 10 bases remaining between them. The CDR3 spans 15 residues. CDR3 amino acids: CASSLALTSTDTQYF. The DNA for the CDR3 is TGCGCCAGCAGCTTGGCCTTAACTTCCACAGATACGCAGTATTTT. Full variable domain (rest looked up from reference TRBV5-1 and TRBJ2-3): KAGVTQTPRYLIKTRGQQVTLSCSPISGHRSVSWYQQTPGQGLQFLFEYFSETQRNKGNFPGRFSGRQFSNSRSEMNVSTLELGDSALYLCASSLALTSTDTQYFGPGTRLTVL.

The chain has TRBV5-1 and TRBJ2-7, with 7 bases identical to TRBD2. CDR3 length: 15 amino acids. After removal of 2 bases from V and 1 base from J, the junction contained 6 bases not matched to a gene. Germline CDR1 SGHRS, CDR2 YFSETQ. The CDR3 DNA reads as TGCGCCAGCAGCTTTGGGGCTAGCGGTTCCTACGAGCAGTACTTC. As protein: CASSFGASGSYEQYF. Supplemented by reference TRBV5-1 and TRBJ2-7, the full variable domain reads KAGVTQTPRYLIKTRGQQVTLSCSPISGHRSVSWYQQTPGQGLQFLFEYFSETQRNKGNFPGRFSGRQFSNSRSEMNVSTLELGDSALYLCASSFGASGSYEQYFGPGTRLTVT.

The rearrangement links TRBV5-1 to TRBJ1-1, with D tentatively TRBD1 (6 bases). There are 12 residues in the CDR3. Germline lookup yields CDR1 SGHRS and CDR2 YFSETQ. Trimming removed 0 bases at V and 11 bases at J, with 11 bases between. The CDR3 reads CASSLDGQLAFF. CDR3 DNA: TGCGCCAGCAGCTTGGATGGACAGCTCGCTTTCTTT.

This chain links TRBV7-9 with TRBJ1-1, with D unresolved. In germline, CDR1 is SEHNR, CDR2 FQNEAQ (reference sequence). V was cut by 5 bases and J by 1 base, with 11 bases left in between. This CDR3 contains 14 residues. The CDR3 here is CASSPGAANTEAFF. CDR3 nucleotide sequence: TGTGCCAGCAGCCCGGGTGCGGCGAACACTGAAGCTTTCTTT.

This rearrangement joins TRBV5-1 to TRBJ1-4; TRBD1 matches 9 bases. Germline V gene data show CDR1 as SGHRS and CDR2 as YFSETQ. The V segment lost 3 bases and the J segment 7 bases; nucleotides outside the gene matches: 7. The CDR3 runs 15 residues. CDR3 in DNA: TGCGCCAGCAGCTCTCAACAGGGGGCGGGTGAAAAACTGTTTTTT. Protein product: CASSSQQGAGEKLFF.

The chain links TRBV5-1 to TRBJ2-5; D perhaps matches TRBD2 (5 bases). The CDR3 contains 13 residues. Trimming took off 6 bases at V and 5 bases at J, with 14 bases between the two ends. CDR1 is SGHRS and CDR2 is YFSETQ in the germline V gene. The CDR3 bases are TGCGCCAGCATGAGGGTTGTAGAGGAGACCCAGTACTTC. It encodes CASMRVVEETQYF.

J is TRBJ1-2 and V is TRBV7-2, with 7 nucleotides matching TRBD1. Germline V gene data show CDR1 as SGHTA and CDR2 as FQGNSA. V dropped 4 bases and J dropped 5; count of bases not matched to a gene: 7. The CDR3 runs to 14 residues. The CDR3 here is CASSSSTGNYGYTF. In DNA form, the CDR3 reads TGTGCCAGCAGCTCCTCGACAGGGAATTATGGCTACACCTTC.

The chain recombines TRBV28 with TRBJ2-7; tentatively, D is TRBD2 (5 bases). Looked up from germline, CDR1 is MDHEN and CDR2 is SYDVKM. The CDR3 is 16 amino acids. V shed 1 base and J shed 0 bases, with 13 bases lying between them. Here the CDR3 reads CASSLSLGESSYEQYF. The CDR3 DNA is TGTGCCAGCAGTTTATCGTTGGGAGAGAGCTCCTACGAGCAGTACTTC. Filled out from reference TRBV28 and TRBJ2-7, the complete variable domain reads DVKVTQSSRYLVKRTGEKVFLECVQDMDHENMFWYRQDPGLGLRLIYFSYDVKMKEKGDIPEGYSVSREKKERFSLILESASTNQTSMYLCASSLSLGESSYEQYFGPGTRLTVT.

V gene TRBV19 combines with J gene TRBJ2-7; a possible D gene is TRBD1 (7 bases). V shed 3 bases and J shed 7 bases, with 16 bases lying between them. Looked up from germline, CDR1 is LNHDA and CDR2 is SQIVND (reference sequence). This CDR3 contains 14 residues. CDR3 in DNA: TGTGCCAGTAGTATTGGCGGGACAGTTGAGGAGCAGTACTTC. The encoded protein is CASSIGGTVEEQYF. Full variable domain (missing parts from reference TRBV19 and TRBJ2-7): DGGITQSPKYLFRKEGQNVTLSCEQNLNHDAMYWYRQDPGQGLRLIYYSQIVNDFQKGDIAEGYSVSREKKESFPLTVTSAQKNPTAFYLCASSIGGTVEEQYFGPGTRLTVT.

This clone has a single count. V is TRBV27 and J is TRBJ2-1; perhaps TRBD1 as D (5 bases). V lost 3 bases, J lost 3 bases, and 9 bases lay in between. This CDR3 contains 14 residues. Germline CDR1 and CDR2: MNHEY and SMNVEV (reference sequence). The CDR3 loop is CASSLGQFYNEQFF. CDR3 coding DNA: TGTGCCAGCAGTTTGGGGCAGTTCTACAATGAGCAGTTCTTC.

This sequence joins TRBV7-8 and TRBJ2-3; D gene unclear. The CDR3 sequence is 13 residues long. V lost 5 bases and J 5 bases, leaving 11 bases between the germline ends. Germline V CDR1 and CDR2: SGHVS, FQNEAQ. This chain's CDR3 is CASSLTREDTQYF. The CDR3 DNA reads as TGTGCCAGCAGCCTAACCCGCGAAGATACGCAGTATTTT.

This rearrangement joins TRBV19 to TRBJ1-5; 10 positions match TRBD1. V gave up 10 bases and J gave up 9 bases; unmatched junction bases: 9. The CDR3 has 13 amino acids. Germline-derived CDR1 and CDR2 are LNHDA and SQIVND (reference sequence). The CDR3 DNA is TGTGCCACCAGGGGACAGGGGAGTGCGCCCCAGCATTTT. Translated: CATRGQGSAPQHF.

The chain is built from TRBV19 and TRBJ2-3; D might be TRBD2 (6 bases). The CDR3 extends over 17 amino acids. Germline V gene data show CDR1 as LNHDA and CDR2 as SQIVND (reference sequence). V dropped 1 base and J dropped 0 bases, with 14 bases sitting between them. This CDR3 is CASSIAGTSYSTDTQYF. CDR3 sequence (DNA): TGTGCCAGTAGTATAGCAGGGACTTCCTATAGCACAGATACGCAGTATTTT.

This chain uses TRBV9 with TRBJ2-7, with D possibly being TRBD2 (5 bases). Germline V CDR1 and CDR2: SGDLS, YYNGEE. Trimming removed 0 bases from V and 6 bases from J, with 10 bases in between. This CDR3 is built from 13 residues. The chain's CDR3 is CASSVGPGVEQYF. The CDR3 nucleotides read TGTGCCAGCAGCGTAGGCCCCGGGGTCGAGCAGTACTTC.

This chain links TRBV30 with TRBJ1-2, with 9 bases matching TRBD1. The junction had 9 bases not matched to a gene; V was cut back by 1 base and J by 0 bases. Germline CDR1 GTSNPN, CDR2 SVGIG (reference sequence). CDR3 length: 17 amino acids. The CDR3 sequence is CAWSALVGTGTNYGYTF. The CDR3 DNA reads TGTGCCTGGAGTGCCTTAGTTGGGACAGGGACTAACTATGGCTACACCTTC.